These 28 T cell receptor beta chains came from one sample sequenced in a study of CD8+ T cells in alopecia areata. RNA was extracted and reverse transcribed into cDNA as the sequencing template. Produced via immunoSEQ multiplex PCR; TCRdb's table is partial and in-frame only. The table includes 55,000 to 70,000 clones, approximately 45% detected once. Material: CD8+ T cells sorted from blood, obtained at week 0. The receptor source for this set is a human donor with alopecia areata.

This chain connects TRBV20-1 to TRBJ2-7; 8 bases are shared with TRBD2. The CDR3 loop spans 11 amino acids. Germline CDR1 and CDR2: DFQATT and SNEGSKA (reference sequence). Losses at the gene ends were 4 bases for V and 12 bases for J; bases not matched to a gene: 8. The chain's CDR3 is CSATEVGLAYF. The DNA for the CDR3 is TGCAGTGCTACAGAGGTAGGACTAGCGTACTTC.

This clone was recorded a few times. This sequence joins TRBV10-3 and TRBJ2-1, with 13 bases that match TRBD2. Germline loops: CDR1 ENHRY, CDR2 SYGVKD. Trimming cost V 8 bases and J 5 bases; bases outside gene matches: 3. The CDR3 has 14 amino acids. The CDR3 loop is CAIRTSGSDNEQFF. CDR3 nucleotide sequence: TGTGCCATCCGGACTAGCGGGAGCGACAATGAGCAGTTCTTC.

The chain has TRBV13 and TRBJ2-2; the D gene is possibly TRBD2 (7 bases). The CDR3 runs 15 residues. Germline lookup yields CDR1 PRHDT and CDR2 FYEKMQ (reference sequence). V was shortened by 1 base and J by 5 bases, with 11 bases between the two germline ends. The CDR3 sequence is CASSLVAGATGELFF. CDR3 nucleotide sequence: TGTGCCAGCAGCTTAGTGGCGGGGGCGACCGGGGAGCTGTTTTTT.

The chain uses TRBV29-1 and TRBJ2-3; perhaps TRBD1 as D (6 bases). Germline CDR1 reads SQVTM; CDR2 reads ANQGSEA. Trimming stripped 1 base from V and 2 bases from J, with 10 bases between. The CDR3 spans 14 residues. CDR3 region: CSVEGTEHTDTQYF. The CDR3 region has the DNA TGCAGCGTTGAAGGGACAGAGCACACAGATACGCAGTATTTT.

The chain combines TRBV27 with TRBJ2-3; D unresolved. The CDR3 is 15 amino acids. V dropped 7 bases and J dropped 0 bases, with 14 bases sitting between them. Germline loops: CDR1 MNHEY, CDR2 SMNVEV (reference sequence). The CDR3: CASTRTDSSTDTQYF. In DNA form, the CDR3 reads TGTGCCAGCACCCGGACCGATTCTAGCACAGATACGCAGTATTTT.

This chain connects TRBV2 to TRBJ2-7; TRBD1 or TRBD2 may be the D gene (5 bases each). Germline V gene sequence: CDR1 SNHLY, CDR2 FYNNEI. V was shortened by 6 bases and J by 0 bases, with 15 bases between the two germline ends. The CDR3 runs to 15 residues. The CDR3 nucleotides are TGTGCCAGCAGCCGAGGGGCGGGTACCTCCTACGAGCAGTACTTC. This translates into CASSRGAGTSYEQYF. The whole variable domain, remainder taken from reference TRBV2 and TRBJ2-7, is EPEVTQTPSHQVTQMGQEVILRCVPISNHLYFYWYRQILGQKVEFLVSFYNNEISEKSEIFDDQFSVERPDGSNFTLKIRSTKLEDSAMYFCASSRGAGTSYEQYFGPGTRLTVT.

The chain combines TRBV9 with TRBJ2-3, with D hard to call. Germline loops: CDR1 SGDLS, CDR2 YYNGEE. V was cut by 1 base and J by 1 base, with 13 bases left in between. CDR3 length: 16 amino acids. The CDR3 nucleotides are TGTGCCAGCAGCGTAAACCAAGGTCTGGGCACAGATACGCAGTATTTT. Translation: CASSVNQGLGTDTQYF.

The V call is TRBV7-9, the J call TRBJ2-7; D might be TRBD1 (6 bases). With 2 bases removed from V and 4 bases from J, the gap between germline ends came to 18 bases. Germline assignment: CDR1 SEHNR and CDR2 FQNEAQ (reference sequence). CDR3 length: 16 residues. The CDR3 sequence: CASSLRRPGAQYEQYF. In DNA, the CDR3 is TGTGCCAGCAGCTTAAGGAGGCCAGGGGCGCAGTACGAGCAGTACTTC.

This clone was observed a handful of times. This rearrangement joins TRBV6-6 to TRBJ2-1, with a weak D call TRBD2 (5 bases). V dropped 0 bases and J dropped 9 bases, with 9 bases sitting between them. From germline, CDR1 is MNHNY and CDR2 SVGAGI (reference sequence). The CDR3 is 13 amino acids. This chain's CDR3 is CASSYSGAAEQFF. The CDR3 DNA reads TGTGCCAGCAGTTACTCAGGAGCGGCTGAGCAGTTCTTC.

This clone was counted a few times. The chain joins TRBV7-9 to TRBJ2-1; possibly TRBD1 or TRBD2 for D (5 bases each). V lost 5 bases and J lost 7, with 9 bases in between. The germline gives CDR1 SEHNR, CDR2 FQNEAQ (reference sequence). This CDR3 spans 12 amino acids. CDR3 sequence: CASSRGPNEQFF. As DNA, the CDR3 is TGTGCCAGCAGCCGGGGCCCTAATGAGCAGTTCTTC.

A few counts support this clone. DNA for the CDR3: TGCAGCGGGGGGACAGGTAAAAATGAGCAGTTCTTC. It translates to CSGGTGKNEQFF. The V gene is TRBV29-1, the J gene TRBJ2-1; 8 bases match TRBD1. V was pared by 7 bases and J by 7 bases, with 6 bases of the junction left unmatched. The CDR3 runs to 12 residues. CDR1 is SQVTM, CDR2 ANQGSEA, per germline.

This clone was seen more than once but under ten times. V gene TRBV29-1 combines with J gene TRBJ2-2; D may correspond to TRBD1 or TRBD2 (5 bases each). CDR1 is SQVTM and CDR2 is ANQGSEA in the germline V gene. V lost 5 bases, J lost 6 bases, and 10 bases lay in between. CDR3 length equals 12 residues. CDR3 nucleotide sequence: TGCAGCGTTCTGATGGGGGCCGGGGAGCTGTTTTTT. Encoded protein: CSVLMGAGELFF.

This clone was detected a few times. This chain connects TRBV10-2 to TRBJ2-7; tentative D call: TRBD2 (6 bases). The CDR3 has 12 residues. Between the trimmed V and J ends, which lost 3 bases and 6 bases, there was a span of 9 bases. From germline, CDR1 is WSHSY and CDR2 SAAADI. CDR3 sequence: CASSDGGSEQYF. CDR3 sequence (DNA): TGCGCCAGCAGTGATGGGGGGAGCGAGCAGTACTTC.

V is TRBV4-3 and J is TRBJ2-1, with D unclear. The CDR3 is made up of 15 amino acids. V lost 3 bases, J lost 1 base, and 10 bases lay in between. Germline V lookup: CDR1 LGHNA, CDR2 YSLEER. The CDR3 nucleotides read TGCGCCAGCAGCCAGGAGAGCGATTCCTACAATGAGCAGTTCTTC. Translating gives CASSQESDSYNEQFF.

CDR3: CASSLGGRANEQFF. The CDR3 DNA reads as TGTGCCAGCAGTTTAGGCGGGAGGGCCAATGAGCAGTTCTTC. This chain uses TRBV27 with TRBJ2-1; 9 bases are a match to TRBD2. CDR1 MNHEY and CDR2 SMNVEV come from the germline V gene (reference sequence). The CDR3 length is 14 residues. Trimming took 2 bases from V and 6 from J; bases not matched to a gene: 2.

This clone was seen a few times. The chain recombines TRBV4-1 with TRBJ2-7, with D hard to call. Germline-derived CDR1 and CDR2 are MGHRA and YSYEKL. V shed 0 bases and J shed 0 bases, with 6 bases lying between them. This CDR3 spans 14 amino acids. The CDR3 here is CASSQDQDSYEQYF. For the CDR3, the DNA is TGCGCCAGCAGCCAAGATCAGGACTCCTACGAGCAGTACTTC.

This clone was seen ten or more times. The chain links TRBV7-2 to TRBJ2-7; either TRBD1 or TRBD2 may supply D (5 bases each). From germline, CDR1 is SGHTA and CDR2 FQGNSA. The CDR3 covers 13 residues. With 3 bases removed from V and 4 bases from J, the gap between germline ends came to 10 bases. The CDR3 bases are TGTGCCAGCAGCTTCCACGGGGCGTACGAGCAGTACTTC. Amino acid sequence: CASSFHGAYEQYF.

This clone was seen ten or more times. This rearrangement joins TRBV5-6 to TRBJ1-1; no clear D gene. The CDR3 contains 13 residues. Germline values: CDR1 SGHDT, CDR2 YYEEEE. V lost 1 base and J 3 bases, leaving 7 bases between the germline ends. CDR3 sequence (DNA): TGTGCCAGCAGCTTGTCGCGGGACACTGAAGCTTTCTTT. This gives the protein CASSLSRDTEAFF.

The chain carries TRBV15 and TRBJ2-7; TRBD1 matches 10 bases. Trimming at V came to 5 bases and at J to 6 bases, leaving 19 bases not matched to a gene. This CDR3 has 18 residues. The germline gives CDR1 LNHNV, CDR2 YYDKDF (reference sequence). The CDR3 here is CATSDHNRAGQGLGEQYF. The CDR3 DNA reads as TGTGCCACCAGCGACCACAACAGGGCGGGACAGGGGTTAGGCGAGCAGTACTTC.

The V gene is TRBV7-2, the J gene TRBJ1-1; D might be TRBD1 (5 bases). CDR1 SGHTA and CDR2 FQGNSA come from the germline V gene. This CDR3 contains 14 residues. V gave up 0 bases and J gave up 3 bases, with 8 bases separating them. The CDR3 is CASSLAPRDTEAFF. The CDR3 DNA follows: TGTGCCAGCAGCTTAGCCCCCAGGGACACTGAAGCTTTCTTT.

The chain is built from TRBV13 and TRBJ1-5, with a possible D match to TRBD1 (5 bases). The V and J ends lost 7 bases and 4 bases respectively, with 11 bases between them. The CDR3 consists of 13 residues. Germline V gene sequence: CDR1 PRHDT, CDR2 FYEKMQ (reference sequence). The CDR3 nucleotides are TGTGCCAGCACCTTGGGGGGGAATCAGCCCCAGCATTTT. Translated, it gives CASTLGGNQPQHF.

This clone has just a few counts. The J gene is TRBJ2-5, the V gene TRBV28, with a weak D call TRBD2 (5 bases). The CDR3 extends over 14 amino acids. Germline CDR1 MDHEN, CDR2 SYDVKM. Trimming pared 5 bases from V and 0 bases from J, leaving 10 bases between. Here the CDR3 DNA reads TGTGCCAGCAGTCCGCCCGGGGACCAAGAGACCCAGTACTTC. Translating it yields CASSPPGDQETQYF.

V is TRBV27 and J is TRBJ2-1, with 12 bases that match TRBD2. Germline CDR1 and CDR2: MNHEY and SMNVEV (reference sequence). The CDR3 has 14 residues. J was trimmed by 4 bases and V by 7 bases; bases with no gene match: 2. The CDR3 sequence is CASTLAGGYNEQFF. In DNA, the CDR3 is TGTGCCAGCACCCTAGCGGGAGGGTACAATGAGCAGTTCTTC.

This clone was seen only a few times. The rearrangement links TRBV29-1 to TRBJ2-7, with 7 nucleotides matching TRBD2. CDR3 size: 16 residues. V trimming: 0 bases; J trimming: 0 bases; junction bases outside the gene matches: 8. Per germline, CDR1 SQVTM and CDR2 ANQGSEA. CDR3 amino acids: CSVEDKKGGSSYEQYF. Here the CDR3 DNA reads TGCAGCGTTGAAGATAAGAAGGGCGGGAGCTCCTACGAGCAGTACTTC.

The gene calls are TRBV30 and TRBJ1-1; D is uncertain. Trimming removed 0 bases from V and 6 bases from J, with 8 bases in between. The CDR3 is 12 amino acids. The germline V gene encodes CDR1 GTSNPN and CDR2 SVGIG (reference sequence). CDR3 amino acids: CAWSVGGAEAFF. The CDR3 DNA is TGTGCCTGGAGTGTAGGCGGTGCTGAAGCTTTCTTT.

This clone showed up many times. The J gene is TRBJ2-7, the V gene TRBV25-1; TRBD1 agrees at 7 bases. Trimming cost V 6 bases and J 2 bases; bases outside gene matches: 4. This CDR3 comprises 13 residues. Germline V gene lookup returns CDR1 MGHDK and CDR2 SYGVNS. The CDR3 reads CASSPGQTYEQYF. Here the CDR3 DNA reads TGTGCCAGCAGCCCGGGACAGACCTACGAGCAGTACTTC.

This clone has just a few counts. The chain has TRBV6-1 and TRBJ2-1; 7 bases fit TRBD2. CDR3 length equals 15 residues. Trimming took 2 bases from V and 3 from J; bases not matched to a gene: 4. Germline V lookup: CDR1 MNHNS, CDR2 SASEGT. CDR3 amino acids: CASSEYSGDYNEQFF. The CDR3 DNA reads TGTGCCAGCAGTGAATACAGCGGGGACTACAATGAGCAGTTCTTC.

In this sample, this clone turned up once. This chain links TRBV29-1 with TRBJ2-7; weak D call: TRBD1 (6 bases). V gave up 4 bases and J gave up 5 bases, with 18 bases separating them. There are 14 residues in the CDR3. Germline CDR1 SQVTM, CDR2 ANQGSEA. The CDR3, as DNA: TGCAGCGTTGGAAGGGGGTTGAAGGGCCACGAGCAGTACTTC. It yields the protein CSVGRGLKGHEQYF.